These 24 T cell receptor beta chains originate from one sample sequenced in a study of identical twins. TCRdb independently ran MiXCR on the 5' RACE reads; one entry per CDR3 protein. The table has about 490,000 distinct CDR3 sequences, roughly 15% seen once. The sample was also reused in another study, on yellow fever vaccine responses in identical twins.

Material: CD4+ T cells sorted from blood. The receptors were gathered from a young woman in good health.

In this sample, this clonotype turned up a few times. This chain's CDR3 is CATSDFVTGQLHEQYF. Written as DNA, the CDR3 is TGTGCCACCAGTGATTTTGTCACAGGGCAACTACACGAGCAGTACTTC. V is TRBV24-1 and J is TRBJ2-7, with D possibly TRBD1 on 6 matching bases. The germline CDR1 and CDR2 sequences are KGHDR and SFDVKD. The CDR3 loop spans 16 amino acids. The V end was cut by 1 base, the J end by 5 bases, with 17 bases between.

This clonotype appeared a few times. The CDR3 coding sequence is TGTGCCAGCAGCTTAAAGGGACGCCTCCAAGAGACCCAGTACTTC. Its translation is CASSLKGRLQETQYF. The V and J genes are TRBV7-8 and TRBJ2-5; the D call may be TRBD1 or TRBD2 (5 bases each). The CDR3 length is 15 residues. V dropped 2 bases and J dropped 1 base, with 11 bases sitting between them. Germline CDR1 is SGHVS and CDR2 is FQNEAQ.

This clonotype came up a few times. CDR3 nucleotide sequence: TGTGCCAGCACCCCCTCGGAGGGGGGAACCGGGGAGCTGTTTTTT. Translation gives CASTPSEGGTGELFF. The chain joins TRBV12-3 or TRBV12-4 to TRBJ2-2; D possibly uses TRBD1 or TRBD2 (6 bases each). The CDR3 totals 15 residues. The V end lost 7 bases, the J end lost 5 bases, and 17 bases lay between the germline ends.

The J gene is TRBJ2-3, the V gene TRBV28; 8 nucleotides agree with TRBD2. The ends lost 1 base at V and 2 bases at J; junction bases unmatched: 8. This CDR3 contains 17 residues. Germline-derived CDR1 and CDR2 are MDHEN and SYDVKM. The CDR3 region has the DNA TGTGCCAGCAGTTTATATGGGGGACTAGTTAACACAGATACGCAGTATTTT. Protein product: CASSLYGGLVNTDTQYF.

This clonotype was seen a few times. The V and J genes are TRBV2 and TRBJ2-1, with TRBD2 matching 11 bases. The CDR3 totals 16 residues. V lost 7 bases, J lost 4 bases, and 9 bases stayed unmatched. Germline V CDR1 and CDR2: SNHLY, FYNNEI. DNA for the CDR3: TGTGCCAGCACGTTGGCCGGGACTAGCGGTTACAATGAGCAGTTCTTC. Its translation: CASTLAGTSGYNEQFF.

This clonotype turned up a few times. This chain joins TRBV5-1 and TRBJ1-1; the D gene is possibly TRBD1 (5 bases). This CDR3 has 13 amino acids. V gave up 4 bases and J gave up 5 bases, with 12 bases separating them. The germline CDR1 and CDR2 sequences are SGHRS and YFSETQ. Here the CDR3 DNA reads TGCGCCAGCAGCCAGGGACCGGAGACTGAAGCTTTCTTT. Amino acid sequence: CASSQGPETEAFF.

V and J are TRBV14 and TRBJ2-7; TRBD2 agrees at 8 bases. CDR1 and CDR2 (germline): SGHDN, FVKESK. V shed 5 bases, J shed 3 bases, and the junction held 9 bases outside the gene matches. The CDR3 contains 15 residues. The CDR3 region is CASSSKRGLGYEQYV. CDR3 bases: TGTGCCAGCAGCTCAAAGCGGGGGCTAGGCTACGAGCAGTACGTC.

The rearrangement uses TRBV11-3 and TRBJ2-7; D could derive from TRBD1 or TRBD2 (5 bases each). Trimming removed 2 bases at V and 3 bases at J, with 20 bases between. CDR3 size: 17 residues. Germline V gene lookup returns CDR1 SGHNT and CDR2 YENEEA. The CDR3 region is CASSLLAGYGNVYEQYF. CDR3 coding DNA: TGTGCCAGCAGCTTACTAGCAGGGTATGGAAACGTCTACGAGCAGTACTTC. The full variable domain, rest sourced from reference TRBV11-3 and TRBJ2-7, is EAGVVQSPRYKIIEKKQPVAFWCNPISGHNTLYWYLQNLGQGPELLIRYENEEAVDDSQLPKDRFSAERLKGVDSTLKIQPAELGDSAVYLCASSLLAGYGNVYEQYFGPGTRLTVT.

This clonotype has more than one count but fewer than ten. The chain employs TRBV24-1 and TRBJ2-2; D is undetermined. The CDR3 has 15 amino acids. V lost 6 bases to trimming and J lost 0 bases, with 10 bases between them. The germline CDR1 and CDR2 sequences are KGHDR and SFDVKD. CDR3 sequence (DNA): TGTGCCACCAGTTCAATTGGGTCGAACACCGGGGAGCTGTTTTTT. Residues: CATSSIGSNTGELFF.

This clonotype was observed a few times. This rearrangement joins TRBV7-8 to TRBJ1-6; 8 bases align to TRBD1. The CDR3 sequence is 17 residues long. Unmatched junction bases numbered 8, after V lost 2 bases and J lost 5 bases. Germline-derived CDR1 and CDR2 are SGHVS and FQNEAQ. The CDR3 DNA is TGTGCCAGCAGCTTATCGACAGGGGAAGTAGATAATTCACCCCTCCACTTT. Its protein product is CASSLSTGEVDNSPLHF.

This clonotype was seen only a few times. This chain joins TRBV12-3 or TRBV12-4 and TRBJ1-1, with 7 bases aligning to TRBD1. The CDR3 length is 16 residues. V shed 0 bases and J 3 bases; nucleotides not matched to a gene: 7. The CDR3 region is CASSLARARGDTEAFF. The CDR3 coding sequence is TGTGCCAGCAGTTTAGCGCGGGCCAGGGGGGACACTGAAGCTTTCTTT.

The genes are TRBV12-3 or TRBV12-4 and TRBJ1-1, with D tentatively TRBD1 (6 bases). CDR3 length equals 13 residues. V was cut by 10 bases and J by 1 base, with 13 bases left in between. CDR3 loop: CATQSTGNTEAFF. CDR3 nucleotides: TGTGCCACCCAATCGACAGGGAACACTGAAGCTTTCTTT.

The V call is TRBV20-1, the J call TRBJ2-4; possibly TRBD1 for D (6 bases). CDR1 is DFQATT, CDR2 SNEGSKA, per germline (reference sequence). The CDR3 length is 13 residues. Trimming took off 8 bases at V and 10 bases at J, with 21 bases between the two ends. Here the CDR3 reads CSSYRAPKGIQYF. The CDR3, as DNA: TGCAGTTCCTACAGGGCCCCGAAGGGGATTCAGTACTTC.

This clonotype was recorded at least ten times. The chain is built from TRBV29-1 and TRBJ2-3; either TRBD1 or TRBD2 may fit D (6 bases each). The CDR3 runs to 16 residues. CDR1 SQVTM and CDR2 ANQGSEA come from the germline V gene. V was clipped by 5 bases and J by 2 bases, with 20 bases between them. This CDR3 reads CSVRGAGKIDTDTQYF. The CDR3 DNA reads as TGCAGCGTTAGGGGGGCCGGAAAGATCGACACAGATACGCAGTATTTT.

This clonotype was seen a handful of times. This sequence joins TRBV10-3 and TRBJ2-1; D gene uncertain. CDR3 length: 15 residues. V was shortened by 4 bases and J by 0 bases, with 10 bases between the two germline ends. Germline CDR1 reads ENHRY; CDR2 reads SYGVKD. Here the CDR3 reads CAISAPSSSYNEQFF. CDR3 coding DNA: TGTGCCATCAGTGCCCCAAGTAGCTCCTACAATGAGCAGTTCTTC.

This clonotype has a single count. The chain couples TRBV6-5 to TRBJ2-1; 12 positions match TRBD2. The V and J ends lost 0 bases and 10 bases, in that order; junction bases with no gene match: 7. Germline CDR1 reads MNHEY; CDR2 reads SVGAGI. This CDR3 region has 16 residues. The CDR3 is CASSYSVLAGGLEQFF. The CDR3 nucleotides are TGTGCCAGCAGTTACTCTGTCCTAGCGGGAGGGTTAGAGCAGTTCTTC.

This clonotype was counted a few times. The chain recombines TRBV20-1 with TRBJ2-3; D not resolved. The CDR3 sequence is 14 residues long. Germline V gene data show CDR1 as DFQATT and CDR2 as SNEGSKA (reference sequence). The germline V and J ends were trimmed by 0 bases and 3 bases, with 10 bases remaining between them. As DNA, the CDR3 is TGCAGTGCTAGAGATAACTCGAAAACAGATACGCAGTATTTT. Translated: CSARDNSKTDTQYF.

The chain combines TRBV29-1 with TRBJ2-3, with D uncertain. The CDR3 contains 13 residues. V gave up 4 bases and J gave up 2 bases, with 10 bases separating them. Looked up from germline, CDR1 is SQVTM and CDR2 is ANQGSEA. The CDR3 protein is CSVAGPDTDTQYF. The CDR3 DNA is TGCAGCGTTGCCGGGCCGGACACAGATACGCAGTATTTT.

The J gene is TRBJ2-7, the V gene TRBV12-5, with D hard to call. Trimming pared 0 bases from V and 6 bases from J, leaving 9 bases between. Germline-derived CDR1 and CDR2 are LGHNT and FRNRAP. This CDR3 is 13 amino acids long. The CDR3 here is CASGLVPRPEQYF. As DNA, the CDR3 is TGTGCTAGTGGTTTGGTACCAAGGCCCGAGCAGTACTTC. Combining the CDR3 with reference TRBV12-5 and TRBJ2-7 gives the whole variable domain DARVTQTPRHKVTEMGQEVTMRCQPILGHNTVFWYRQTMMQGLELLAYFRNRAPLDDSGMPKDRFSAEMPDATLATLKIQPSEPRDSAVYFCASGLVPRPEQYFGPGTRLTVT.

This clonotype was seen only a few times. The chain employs TRBV2 and TRBJ2-3; maybe TRBD2 (5 bases). V lost 1 base to trimming and J lost 2 bases, with 10 bases between them. This CDR3 is 15 amino acids long. Per germline, CDR1 SNHLY and CDR2 FYNNEI. The CDR3 bases are TGTGCCAGCAGTGAAGAGCTAGCCTACACAGATACGCAGTATTTT. Translation: CASSEELAYTDTQYF.

The chain links TRBV20-1 to TRBJ2-5; 11 bases are a match to TRBD2. This CDR3 has 15 amino acids. Trimming cost V 2 bases and J 5 bases; bases outside gene matches: 7. From germline, CDR1 is DFQATT and CDR2 SNEGSKA (reference sequence). The CDR3 loop reads CSARSLLAGEETQYF. The CDR3 nucleotides read TGCAGTGCTAGATCATTACTAGCGGGAGAGGAGACCCAGTACTTC.

This clonotype was observed a few times. The V call is TRBV12-5, the J call TRBJ2-7; D not certain. The CDR3 runs to 13 residues. Germline loops: CDR1 LGHNT, CDR2 FRNRAP. Trimming pared 1 base from V and 4 bases from J, leaving 8 bases between. The CDR3 loop reads CASGLGSVYEQYF. In nucleotides, the CDR3 is TGTGCTAGTGGTTTGGGGTCCGTTTACGAGCAGTACTTC.

This clonotype appeared a few times. The J gene is TRBJ2-7, the V gene TRBV2; the match to TRBD1 covers 7 bases. The CDR3 contains 13 residues. The J segment lost 3 bases and the V segment lost 2 bases, leaving 1 base of the junction unmatched. CDR1 is SNHLY, CDR2 FYNNEI, per germline. The CDR3 here is CASSERDSYEQYV. The CDR3 DNA reads TGTGCCAGCAGTGAAAGGGACAGCTACGAGCAGTACGTC.

The chain employs TRBV20-1 and TRBJ2-3; 8 nucleotides match TRBD2. Germline values: CDR1 DFQATT, CDR2 SNEGSKA (reference sequence). V was clipped by 6 bases and J by 2 bases; unmatched bases: 13. The CDR3 is 16 residues long. CDR3 nucleotide sequence: TGCAGTGCCGGGGGCGCTGCGGGGGGCTACACAGATACGCAGTATTTT. Its translation: CSAGGAAGGYTDTQYF.